This TCR beta chain was captured by sequencing in a study of vaccination and CD4 T cells after COVID-19. As to this clonotype: As yet, its antigen is unknown.

General study points: The study examined relatively few convalescent patients and included no early post-infection timepoints. Convalescent patients' clones that were vaccine-specific were spike mono-reactive in 304 of 307 cases.

TCRdb reanalysed the PCR reads using MiXCR and keeps one entry per CDR3 protein. The sample contains about 15,000 distinct CDR3 sequences, roughly two thirds of which appear only once. Source: CD4+ T cells from blood, taken after SARS-CoV-2 vaccination. The TCR sequence derives from a human donor who had recovered from COVID-19.

The CDR3 nucleotides read TGTGCCAGCAGCTTGGGGACCTACACAGATACGCAGTATTTT. Protein product: CASSLGTYTDTQYF. The chain couples TRBV7-2 to TRBJ2-3; the D call may be TRBD1 or TRBD2 (5 bases each). The V gene's germline CDR1 is SGHTA and CDR2 FQGNSA. Trimming cost V 3 bases and J 2 bases, with 9 bases left between them. The CDR3 length is 14 residues.